Following are 11 T cell receptor beta chains from one sample sequenced in a study of CD8 T cells in Susac syndrome. After extraction with the RNeasy kit, roughly 0.5 to 1 ug of the RNA was reverse transcribed using random hexamers. TCRdb passed the immunoSEQ multiplex PCR reads through MiXCR, listing each CDR3 protein once. The data show roughly 200,000 distinct CDR3 sequences, approximately 95% seen once. The source material was CD8+ T cells from PBMCs. Every receptor here comes from a human donor with multiple sclerosis.

V and J are TRBV29-1 and TRBJ1-1, with unresolved D. Germline V CDR1 and CDR2: SQVTM, ANQGSEA. The germline V and J ends were trimmed by 4 bases and 1 base, with 7 bases remaining between them. CDR3 length: 12 amino acids. The CDR3 DNA follows: TGCAGCGTTGTACAGCAGAACACTGAAGCTTTCTTT. Translation gives CSVVQQNTEAFF.

The V call is TRBV24-1, the J call TRBJ2-2; 9 bases align to TRBD1. CDR1 and CDR2 from the germline V gene are KGHDR and SFDVKD. The CDR3 runs 14 residues. After removal of 4 bases from V and 4 bases from J, the junction contained 0 bases not matched to a gene. The CDR3, as DNA: TGTGCCACCAGTGAGACAGGGGGCACCGGGGAGCTGTTTTTT. It yields the protein CATSETGGTGELFF.

This clonotype has just one count. The gene calls are TRBV13 and TRBJ2-1; D gene ambiguous. This CDR3 has 17 residues. V was clipped by 2 bases and J by 1 base, with 15 bases between them. Germline CDR1 is PRHDT and CDR2 is FYEKMQ (reference sequence). In DNA form, the CDR3 reads TGTGCCAGCAGCTTAATCGCCCGCAGATTTTCCTACAATGAGCAGTTCTTC. Protein sequence: CASSLIARRFSYNEQFF.

The chain combines TRBV29-1 with TRBJ2-5; weak D call: TRBD1 (6 bases). The CDR3 covers 14 residues. CDR1 and CDR2 (germline): SQVTM, ANQGSEA. V dropped 0 bases and J dropped 7 bases, with 15 bases sitting between them. CDR3 amino acids: CSVEDDWEGGTQYF. CDR3 in DNA: TGCAGCGTTGAAGATGACTGGGAAGGGGGGACCCAGTACTTC.

This chain joins TRBV27 and TRBJ2-1; D may correspond to TRBD1 or TRBD2 (6 bases each). This CDR3 region has 14 residues. CDR1 is MNHEY, CDR2 SMNVEV, per germline (reference sequence). V was shortened by 6 bases and J by 8 bases, with 17 bases between the two germline ends. CDR3 amino acids: CASSYLVGGDEQFF. The CDR3 coding sequence is TGTGCCAGCAGCTATTTAGTGGGGGGCGATGAGCAGTTCTTC.

The chain recombines TRBV14 with TRBJ2-1; D may match TRBD1 or TRBD2 (5 bases each). This CDR3 contains 17 residues. Germline lookup yields CDR1 SGHDN and CDR2 FVKESK. V was shortened by 3 bases and J by 5 bases, with 20 bases between the two germline ends. The CDR3 sequence: CASSQGRDRAWDNEQFF. CDR3 bases: TGTGCCAGCAGCCAGGGCAGGGACCGCGCGTGGGACAATGAGCAGTTCTTC.

This chain joins TRBV3-1 and TRBJ2-1; 7 bases are shared with TRBD2. CDR3 length equals 17 residues. Looked up from germline, CDR1 is LGHDT and CDR2 is YNNKEL (reference sequence). V dropped 0 bases and J dropped 0; count of bases not matched to a gene: 5. DNA of the CDR3: TGTGCCAGCAGCCAAGATGAAGCGGGACGCTCCTACAATGAGCAGTTCTTC. It encodes CASSQDEAGRSYNEQFF.

This sequence joins TRBV6-5 and TRBJ2-1; 7 nucleotides align to TRBD1. The germline gives CDR1 MNHEY, CDR2 SVGAGI. The V gene end was trimmed by 8 bases and the J gene end by 4 bases; junction bases not matched to a gene: 2. This CDR3 has 12 amino acids. The CDR3: CASGTDYNEQFF. The CDR3, as DNA: TGTGCCAGCGGGACAGATTACAATGAGCAGTTCTTC.

V is TRBV30 and J is TRBJ2-3; tentatively, D is TRBD2 (5 bases). Trimming took off 1 base at V and 0 bases at J, with 8 bases between the two ends. This CDR3 has 14 amino acids. Germline-derived CDR1 and CDR2 are GTSNPN and SVGIG (reference sequence). For the CDR3, the DNA is TGTGCCTGGAGTGATGGCGGGAGCACAGATACGCAGTATTTT. Amino acids: CAWSDGGSTDTQYF.

The rearrangement uses TRBV4-1 and TRBJ2-2; the D gene is possibly TRBD1 (6 bases). CDR1 MGHRA and CDR2 YSYEKL come from the germline V gene. Trimming removed 4 bases from V and 6 bases from J, with 15 bases in between. The CDR3 sequence is 15 residues long. The CDR3 DNA is TGCGCCAGCAGCCCCAACAGGGCAAGGGCCGGGGAGCTGTTTTTT. Translation: CASSPNRARAGELFF.

This chain links TRBV28 with TRBJ2-1, with D uncertain. This CDR3 comprises 15 residues. Germline V gene sequence: CDR1 MDHEN, CDR2 SYDVKM. Trimming cost V 7 bases and J 0 bases, with 13 bases left between them. For the CDR3, the DNA is TGTGCCAGCATACCGGACCAAAGCTCCTACAATGAGCAGTTCTTC. Protein: CASIPDQSSYNEQFF. Complete variable domain (other parts from reference TRBV28 and TRBJ2-1): DVKVTQSSRYLVKRTGEKVFLECVQDMDHENMFWYRQDPGLGLRLIYFSYDVKMKEKGDIPEGYSVSREKKERFSLILESASTNQTSMYLCASIPDQSSYNEQFFGPGTRLTVL.